These 10 T cell receptor beta chains were sequenced from one sample in a study of OX40 agonist ivuxolimab in advanced cancers. The repertoire was sequenced with immunoSEQ multiplex PCR; TCRdb's copy has only in-frame clones and lacks some. The sample lists approximately 66,000 clones, 70% to 90% occurring once. The starting material was CD4+ or CD8+ T cells sorted from blood, obtained in a trial of the OX40 agonist ivuxolimab. The receptor set was obtained from an adult with an advanced solid tumor such as melanoma, head and neck, liver or kidney cancer.

This chain links TRBV11-2 with TRBJ1-6; possibly TRBD1 for D (5 bases). Trimming removed 4 bases at V and 4 bases at J, with 8 bases between. Per germline, CDR1 SGHAT and CDR2 FQNNGV. The CDR3 is 14 residues long. The CDR3 loop reads CASSSGLYNSPLHF. The DNA for the CDR3 is TGTGCCAGCAGCTCGGGACTGTATAATTCACCCCTCCACTTT.

This sequence joins TRBV19 and TRBJ1-2; D gene unclear. This CDR3 contains 18 residues. The V gene's germline CDR1 is LNHDA and CDR2 SQIVND (reference sequence). V was cut by 6 bases and J by 6 bases, with 29 bases left in between. The CDR3 nucleotides are TGTGCCAGTAGCAATTTAGGACCTTTCCCCGACGATTATCATGGCTACACCTTC. This codes for CASSNLGPFPDDYHGYTF.

The rearrangement uses TRBV5-6 and TRBJ2-3, with 8 nucleotides matching TRBD2. V shed 2 bases, J shed 0 bases, and the junction held 5 bases outside the gene matches. The length of the CDR3 is 16 residues. CDR1 is SGHDT and CDR2 is YYEEEE in the germline V gene. CDR3 nucleotides: TGTGCCAGCAGCTTCGCGGGCGGGGGGAGCACAGATACGCAGTATTTT. Its translation: CASSFAGGGSTDTQYF.

V is TRBV5-1 and J is TRBJ2-1; no firm D call. CDR3 length: 15 residues. The germline gives CDR1 SGHRS, CDR2 YFSETQ. V was pared by 0 bases and J by 6 bases, with 13 bases between. The CDR3 protein is CASSLVGSIGNEQFF. The DNA of the CDR3 is TGCGCCAGCAGCTTGGTAGGGTCCATCGGCAATGAGCAGTTCTTC.

The J gene is TRBJ2-3, the V gene TRBV11-2, with 9 positions matching TRBD2. This CDR3 has 18 residues. Unmatched junction bases numbered 9, after V lost 1 base and J lost 1 base. Germline lookup yields CDR1 SGHAT and CDR2 FQNNGV. CDR3 DNA: TGTGCCAGCAGCTTAGCCCTCGTAATAGCGGGGGGCACAGATACGCAGTATTTT. This encodes CASSLALVIAGGTDTQYF.

This clone is medium-sized (0.01 to 0.1%). The chain couples TRBV19 to TRBJ1-5; D is uncertain. V lost 2 bases and J 16 bases, leaving 18 bases between the germline ends. Germline loops: CDR1 LNHDA, CDR2 SQIVND (reference sequence). This CDR3 is 13 amino acids long. The CDR3 bases are TGTGCCAGTAGTATACGGGATATAGACAAAAACCATTTT. This translates into CASSIRDIDKNHF.

The chain uses TRBV5-1 and TRBJ1-2, with TRBD1 identical over 8 bases. Germline CDR1 is SGHRS and CDR2 is YFSETQ. V lost 0 bases, J lost 8 bases, and 18 bases stayed unmatched. The CDR3 length is 18 residues. The CDR3 loop is CASSLEYYAVQGARGYTF. The CDR3 nucleotides are TGCGCCAGCAGCTTGGAATATTATGCCGTCCAGGGGGCGCGGGGCTACACCTTC.

V and J are TRBV6-5 and TRBJ1-3, with unresolved D. Germline V lookup: CDR1 MNHEY, CDR2 SVGAGI. The CDR3 length is 16 residues. V gave up 0 bases and J gave up 0 bases, with 9 bases separating them. CDR3 nucleotides: TGTGCCAGCAGTTACTCGCAGATTTCCTCTGGAAACACCATATATTTT. Protein product: CASSYSQISSGNTIYF.

The CDR3 protein is CTSSPRGADTQYF. In DNA, the CDR3 is TGCACCAGCAGTCCCCGGGGTGCAGATACGCAGTATTTT. This chain uses TRBV1 with TRBJ2-3; no check of the table's D call, TRBD2, against the DNA was made. TRBV1 is a pseudogene segment. The CDR3 loop spans 13 amino acids.

V is TRBV6-1 and J is TRBJ2-1, with D maybe TRBD1 (6 bases). V was clipped by 6 bases and J by 2 bases, with 14 bases between them. From germline, CDR1 is MNHNS and CDR2 SASEGT. The CDR3 contains 15 residues. The CDR3 loop is CASRAGTRPYNEQFF. For the CDR3, the DNA is TGTGCCAGCAGGGCCGGGACACGGCCCTACAATGAGCAGTTCTTC.